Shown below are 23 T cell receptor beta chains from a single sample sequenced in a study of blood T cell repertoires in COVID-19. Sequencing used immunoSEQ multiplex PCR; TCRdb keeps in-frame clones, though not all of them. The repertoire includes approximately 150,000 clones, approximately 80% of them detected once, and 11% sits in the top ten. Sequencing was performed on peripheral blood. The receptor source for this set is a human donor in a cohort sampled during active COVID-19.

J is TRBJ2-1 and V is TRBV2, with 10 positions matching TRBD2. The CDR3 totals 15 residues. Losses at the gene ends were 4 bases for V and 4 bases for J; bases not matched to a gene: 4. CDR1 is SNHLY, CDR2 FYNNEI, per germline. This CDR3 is CASSGIAGGYNEQFF. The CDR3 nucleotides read TGTGCCAGCAGTGGGATAGCGGGGGGTTACAATGAGCAGTTCTTC. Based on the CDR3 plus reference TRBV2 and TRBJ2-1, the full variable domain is EPEVTQTPSHQVTQMGQEVILRCVPISNHLYFYWYRQILGQKVEFLVSFYNNEISEKSEIFDDQFSVERPDGSNFTLKIRSTKLEDSAMYFCASSGIAGGYNEQFFGPGTRLTVL.

The CDR3 is CASSRTGVRGSYNEQFF. The CDR3, as DNA: TGTGCCAGCAGCCGCACAGGGGTGAGGGGCTCCTACAATGAGCAGTTCTTC. This chain links TRBV3-1 (or the pseudogene TRBV3-2) with TRBJ2-1; 7 positions match TRBD1. J gave up 0 bases and V 4 bases, and 9 bases lay outside the gene matches. Germline V gene sequence: CDR1 LGHDT, CDR2 YNNKEL (reference sequence). The CDR3 has 17 amino acids.

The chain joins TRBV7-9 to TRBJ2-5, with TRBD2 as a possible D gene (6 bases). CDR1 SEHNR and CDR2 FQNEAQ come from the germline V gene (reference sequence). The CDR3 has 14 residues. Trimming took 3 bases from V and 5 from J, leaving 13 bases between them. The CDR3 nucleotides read TGTGCCAGCAGCTTTGGCGGGACGGTCGAGACCCAGTACTTC. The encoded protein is CASSFGGTVETQYF.

The CDR3 coding sequence is TGTGCCAGCAGTTCACCAGGGGTGAATTTACACGAGCAGTACTTC. Its translation is CASSSPGVNLHEQYF. V is TRBV27 and J is TRBJ2-7, with D possibly being TRBD1 (6 bases). CDR1 MNHEY and CDR2 SMNVEV come from the germline V gene (reference sequence). V was pared by 4 bases and J by 5 bases, with 18 bases between. The CDR3 is made up of 15 amino acids.

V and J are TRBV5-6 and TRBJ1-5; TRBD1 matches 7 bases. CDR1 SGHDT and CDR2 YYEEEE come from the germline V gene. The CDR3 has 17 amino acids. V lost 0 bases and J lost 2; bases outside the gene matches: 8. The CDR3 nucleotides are TGTGCCAGCAGCTTGGGGGACAGCCGATGGGGCAATCAGCCCCAGCATTTT. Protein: CASSLGDSRWGNQPQHF.

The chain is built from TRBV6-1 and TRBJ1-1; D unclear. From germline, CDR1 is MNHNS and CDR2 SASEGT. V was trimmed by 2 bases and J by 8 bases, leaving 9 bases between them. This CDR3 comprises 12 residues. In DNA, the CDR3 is TGTGCCAGCAGTGAATACGGTCTGGAAGCTTTCTTT. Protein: CASSEYGLEAFF.

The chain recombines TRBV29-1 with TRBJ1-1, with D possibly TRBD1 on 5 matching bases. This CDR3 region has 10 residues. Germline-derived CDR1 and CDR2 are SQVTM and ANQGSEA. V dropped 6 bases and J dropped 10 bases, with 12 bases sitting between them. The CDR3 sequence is CSVGGELAFF. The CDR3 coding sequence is TGCAGCGTGGGGGGGGAGTTAGCTTTCTTT.

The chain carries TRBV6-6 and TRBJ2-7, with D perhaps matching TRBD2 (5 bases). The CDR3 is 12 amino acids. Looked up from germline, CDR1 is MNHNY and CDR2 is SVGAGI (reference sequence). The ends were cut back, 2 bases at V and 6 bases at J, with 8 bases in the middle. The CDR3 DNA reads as TGTGCCAGCAGTTACAGGGAGTTCGAGCAGTACTTC. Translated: CASSYREFEQYF.

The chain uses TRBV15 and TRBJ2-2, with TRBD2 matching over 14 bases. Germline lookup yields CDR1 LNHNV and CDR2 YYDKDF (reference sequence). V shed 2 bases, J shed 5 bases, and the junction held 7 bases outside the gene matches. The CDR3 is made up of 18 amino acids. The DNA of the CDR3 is TGTGCCACCAGCAGACGATACGGGACTAGCGGGGGAACCGGGGAGCTGTTTTTT. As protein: CATSRRYGTSGGTGELFF.

CDR3 amino acids: CASTLGQGTYEQYF. In DNA form, the CDR3 reads TGTGCCAGCACCCTAGGACAGGGAACCTACGAGCAGTACTTC. The chain employs TRBV6-5 and TRBJ2-7; 8 bases are a match to TRBD1. The CDR3 totals 14 residues. Looked up from germline, CDR1 is MNHEY and CDR2 is SVGAGI. Trimming cost V 7 bases and J 2 bases; bases outside gene matches: 7.

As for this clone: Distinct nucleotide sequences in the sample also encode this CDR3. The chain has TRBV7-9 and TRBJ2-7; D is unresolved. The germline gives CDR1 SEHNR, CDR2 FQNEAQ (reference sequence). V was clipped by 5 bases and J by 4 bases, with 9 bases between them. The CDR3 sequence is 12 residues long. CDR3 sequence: CASSPTGYEQYF. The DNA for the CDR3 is TGTGCCAGCAGCCCCACCGGGTACGAGCAGTACTTC.

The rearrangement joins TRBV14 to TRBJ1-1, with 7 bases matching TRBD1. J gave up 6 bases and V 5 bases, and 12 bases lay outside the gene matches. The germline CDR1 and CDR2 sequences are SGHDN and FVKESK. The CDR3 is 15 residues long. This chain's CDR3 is CASSSLTGRWAEAFF. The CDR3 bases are TGTGCCAGCAGCTCCCTGACAGGGCGCTGGGCTGAAGCTTTCTTT.

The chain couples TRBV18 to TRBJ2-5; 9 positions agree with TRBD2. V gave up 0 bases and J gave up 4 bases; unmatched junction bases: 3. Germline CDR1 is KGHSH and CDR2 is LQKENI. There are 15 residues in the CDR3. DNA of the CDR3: TGTGCCAGCTCACCACCAGCGGGGGGCCGAGAGACCCAGTACTTC. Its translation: CASSPPAGGRETQYF.

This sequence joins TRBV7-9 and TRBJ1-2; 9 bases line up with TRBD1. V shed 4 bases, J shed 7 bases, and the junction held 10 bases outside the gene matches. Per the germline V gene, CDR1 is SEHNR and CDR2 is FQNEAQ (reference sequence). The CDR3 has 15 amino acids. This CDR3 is CASSSAKGQGGGYTF. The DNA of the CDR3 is TGTGCCAGCAGCTCCGCCAAGGGACAGGGAGGTGGCTACACCTTC.

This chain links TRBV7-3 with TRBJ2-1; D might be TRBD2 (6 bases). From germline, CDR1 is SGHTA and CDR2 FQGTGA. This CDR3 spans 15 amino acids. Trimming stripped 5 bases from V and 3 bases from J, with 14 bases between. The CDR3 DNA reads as TGTGCCAGCAGCCCGGAGCGGGCCAACTACAATGAGCAGTTCTTC. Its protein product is CASSPERANYNEQFF.

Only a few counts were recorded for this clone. CDR3 amino acids: CASRTGSSGGADTQYF. CDR3 sequence (DNA): TGTGCCAGCAGAACTGGGTCTAGCGGGGGGGCAGATACGCAGTATTTT. The chain has TRBV28 and TRBJ2-3, with 12 bases matching TRBD2. Germline V gives CDR1 MDHEN, CDR2 SYDVKM. This CDR3 has 16 amino acids. J gave up 4 bases and V 6 bases, and 8 bases lay outside the gene matches.

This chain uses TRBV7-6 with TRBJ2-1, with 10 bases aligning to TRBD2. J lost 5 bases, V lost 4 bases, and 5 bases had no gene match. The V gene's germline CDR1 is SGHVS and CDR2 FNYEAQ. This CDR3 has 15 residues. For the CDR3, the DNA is TGTGCCAGCAGCTCCCTAGCGGGAGTTCACAATGAGCAGTTCTTC. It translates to CASSSLAGVHNEQFF.

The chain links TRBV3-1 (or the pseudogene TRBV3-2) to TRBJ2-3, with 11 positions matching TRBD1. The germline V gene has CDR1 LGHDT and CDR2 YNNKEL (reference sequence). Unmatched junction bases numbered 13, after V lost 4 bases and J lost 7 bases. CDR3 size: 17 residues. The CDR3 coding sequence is TGTGCCAGCAGCCGGACAGGGGGCGAAGGCATTGGGAATACGCAGTATTTT. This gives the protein CASSRTGGEGIGNTQYF.

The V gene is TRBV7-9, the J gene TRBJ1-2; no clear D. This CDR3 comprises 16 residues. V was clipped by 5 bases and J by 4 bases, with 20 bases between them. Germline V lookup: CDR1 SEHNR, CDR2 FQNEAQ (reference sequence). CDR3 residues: CASSLGGSGDTYGYTF. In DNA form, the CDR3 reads TGTGCCAGCAGCCTGGGAGGGTCCGGCGATACCTATGGCTACACCTTC.

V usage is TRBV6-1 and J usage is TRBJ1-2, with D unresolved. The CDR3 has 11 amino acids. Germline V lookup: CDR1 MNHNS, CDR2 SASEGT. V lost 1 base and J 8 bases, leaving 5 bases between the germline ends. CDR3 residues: CASSEVGGYTF. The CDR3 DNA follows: TGTGCCAGCAGTGAAGTGGGCGGCTACACCTTC.

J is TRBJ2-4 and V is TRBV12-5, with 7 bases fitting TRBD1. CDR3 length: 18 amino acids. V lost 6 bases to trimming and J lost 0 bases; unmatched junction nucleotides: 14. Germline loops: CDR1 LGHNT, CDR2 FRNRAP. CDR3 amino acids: CASGRTVGTATAKNIQYF. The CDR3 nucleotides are TGTGCTAGTGGCCGTACAGTCGGGACAGCGACAGCCAAAAACATTCAGTACTTC.

In nucleotides, the CDR3 is TGTGCCAGCAGTCCACGGGACAACAATAATTCACCCCTCCACTTT. This gives the protein CASSPRDNNNSPLHF. This rearrangement joins TRBV27 to TRBJ1-6, with D possibly TRBD1 on 6 matching bases. This CDR3 is 15 amino acids long. V was cut by 5 bases and J by 5 bases, with 13 bases left in between. From germline, CDR1 is MNHEY and CDR2 SMNVEV (reference sequence).

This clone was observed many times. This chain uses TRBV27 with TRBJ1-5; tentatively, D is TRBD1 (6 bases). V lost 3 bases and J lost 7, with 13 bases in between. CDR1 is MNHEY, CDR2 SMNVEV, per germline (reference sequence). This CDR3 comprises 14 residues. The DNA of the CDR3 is TGTGCCAGCAGTTTCGGGGGGGCTGGACAGCCCCAGCATTTT. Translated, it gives CASSFGGAGQPQHF.